The rows below give T cell receptor beta chains drawn from one sample of a study of T cell responses to AZD1222 COVID-19 vaccine. The method was immunoSEQ multiplex PCR; TCRdb's version includes in-frame clones alone and lacks a portion of them. The sample consists of roughly 150,000 clones, around 86% of them appearing once. This specimen consisted of peripheral blood, obtained 28 days after the second AZD1222 dose. All receptors derive from an adult who received the AZD1222 COVID-19 vaccine. CDR3s leave out the opening cysteine and the closing phenylalanine or tryptophan.

length,J,V,CDR3
14,TRBJ2-3,TRBV3-1/TRBV3-2,ASSKTDRGRTDTQY
12,TRBJ2-1,TRBV6-2/TRBV6-3,ASSYSTKGNEQF
14,TRBJ1-6,TRBV5-6,ASSLGGSSYNSPLH
11,TRBJ1-2,TRBV19,ASAGQAVYGYT
13,TRBJ2-2,TRBV18,ASSPQQGNTGELF
10,TRBJ2-2,TRBV28,ASSRLAEELF
12,TRBJ2-7,TRBV24-1,ATSDSGGQREQY
13,TRBJ1-2,TRBV9,ASSVGQGPNYGYT
13,TRBJ2-7,TRBV15,ATSRDRGSAYEQY
15,TRBJ1-2,TRBV3-1/TRBV3-2,ASSRGTGGFINYGYT
13,TRBJ2-1,TRBV11-2,ASSPGTSRVNEQF
14,TRBJ2-1,TRBV3-1/TRBV3-2,ASSQDLSGGNNEQF
13,TRBJ2-1,TRBV19,ASSGLAVSYNEQF
12,TRBJ1-1,TRBV7-9,ASSLQGLNTEAF
11,TRBJ1-6,TRBV19,ASSGQDNSPLH
14,TRBJ2-3,TRBV19,ASSFTSGIGTDTQY
9,TRBJ2-7,TRBV20-1,SLLTSYEQY
15,TRBJ2-7,TRBV24-1,ATSSGSTSSGEYEQY
12,TRBJ1-5,TRBV28,ASGDNYSNQPQH
13,TRBJ2-5,TRBV6-2/TRBV6-3,ASSYSGTGVETQY
13,TRBJ2-4,TRBV7-2,ASTFVRSTKNIQY
12,TRBJ1-2,TRBV7-9,ASSPGGANYGYT
11,TRBJ1-1,TRBV18,ASSPGANTEAF
12,TRBJ1-3,TRBV28,ASSLLGAGNTIY
13,TRBJ2-2,TRBV11-2,ASSLGYSNTGELF
13,TRBJ2-3,TRBV28,ASKSGTGGADTQY
12,TRBJ1-3,TRBV6-6,ASSPGEGRNTIY
12,TRBJ1-1,TRBV25-1,ASSRRTGSTEAF
13,TRBJ2-1,TRBV28,ASSLSGTLNNEQF
9,TRBJ2-5,TRBV20-1,SASLGETQY
12,TRBJ1-1,TRBV7-6,ASSLGGMNTEAF
14,TRBJ2-3,TRBV5-1,ASSLDGQGELDTQY
12,TRBJ2-3,TRBV5-4,ASSFSSGTDTQY
11,TRBJ1-4,TRBV6-1,ASSERGNEKLF
11,TRBJ2-7,TRBV6-2/TRBV6-3,ASSYLPSYEQY
12,TRBJ1-2,TRBV28,ASSLGALGYGYT
13,TRBJ1-2,TRBV5-1,ASRLRGQANYGYT
12,TRBJ1-4,TRBV15,ATSRGRTNEKLF
13,TRBJ1-5,TRBV5-8,ASSLGTGDNQPQH
11,TRBJ2-3,TRBV29-1,SVGWPYTDTQY
13,TRBJ2-1,TRBV19,ASAPGLVLSNEQF